One and the same sample provided the 27 T cell receptor beta chains below, sequenced in a study of blood T cell repertoires in COVID-19. The repertoire was sequenced with immunoSEQ multiplex PCR; TCRdb's copy has only in-frame clones and lacks some. The sample lists roughly 250,000 clones, roughly 88% seen once, with 2% to 2.5% in the top ten. Material: PBMCs or T cells enriched from blood (not recorded which). The receptor set was obtained from a woman aged 50 to 65 who had recovered from COVID-19.

The chain uses TRBV3-1 (or the pseudogene TRBV3-2) and TRBJ2-1; no reliable D call. This CDR3 is built from 12 residues. Germline V gene data show CDR1 as LGHDT and CDR2 as YNNKEL (reference sequence). The V end lost 1 base, the J end lost 6 bases, and 4 bases lay between the germline ends. This CDR3 is CASSQALNEQFF. The CDR3 bases are TGTGCCAGCAGCCAAGCTCTCAATGAGCAGTTCTTC.

V usage is TRBV15 and J usage is TRBJ1-2, with TRBD1 matching over 10 bases. Germline V gene lookup returns CDR1 LNHNV and CDR2 YYDKDF (reference sequence). This CDR3 has 13 amino acids. Germline trimming cut 9 bases from V and 9 bases from J; bases unmatched to any gene: 10. As DNA, the CDR3 is TGTGCCACGAGGAAAGGACAGGGGGATAGCTACACCTTC. Translating gives CATRKGQGDSYTF.

This chain connects TRBV29-1 to TRBJ2-7, with TRBD2 matching 7 bases. CDR1 is SQVTM, CDR2 ANQGSEA, per germline. The CDR3 extends over 13 amino acids. The CDR3 here is CSAAGTIVPEQYF. CDR3 nucleotides: TGCAGTGCCGCCGGGACTATTGTTCCCGAGCAGTACTTC.

With regard to this clone: Other DNA sequences in this specimen translate into the identical CDR3. The chain couples TRBV4-3 to TRBJ2-7; 8 bases match TRBD1. In germline, CDR1 is LGHNA, CDR2 YSLEER. After removal of 0 bases from V and 4 bases from J, the junction contained 5 bases not matched to a gene. This CDR3 comprises 15 residues. The CDR3 loop is CASSQDAGGGYEQYF. DNA for the CDR3: TGCGCCAGCAGCCAAGATGCAGGGGGCGGGTACGAGCAGTACTTC.

The chain employs TRBV7-8 and TRBJ1-2, with TRBD1 as a possible D gene (5 bases). Looked up from germline, CDR1 is SGHVS and CDR2 is FQNEAQ. The CDR3 runs to 15 residues. The V gene lost 5 bases and the J gene lost 4 bases, with 17 bases spanning the gap. CDR3 nucleotide sequence: TGTGCCAGCAGCCCACCCGGCAGGGCCTCCTATGGCTACACCTTC. It translates to CASSPPGRASYGYTF.

The V call is TRBV5-8, the J call TRBJ2-1, with D perhaps matching TRBD2 (5 bases). Germline CDR1 reads SGHTS; CDR2 reads YDEGEE. The CDR3 length is 16 residues. V lost 0 bases and J lost 0, with 10 bases in between. The CDR3 coding sequence is TGTGCCAGCAGCTTGGCTCGGGGTAACTCCTACAATGAGCAGTTCTTC. It is translated as CASSLARGNSYNEQFF. The complete variable domain, with remaining parts taken from reference TRBV5-8 and TRBJ2-1, reads EAGVTQSPTHLIKTRGQQATLRCSPISGHTSVYWYQQALGLGLQFLLWYDEGEERNRGNFPPRFSGRQFPNYSSELNVNALELEDSALYLCASSLARGNSYNEQFFGPGTRLTVL.

This rearrangement joins TRBV5-5 to TRBJ2-7, with D perhaps matching TRBD2 (6 bases). Trimming removed 1 base from V and 6 bases from J, with 8 bases in between. Germline CDR1 and CDR2: SGHKS and YYEKEE (reference sequence). CDR3 length equals 12 residues. The CDR3 loop is CASSLPGVEQYF. In DNA form, the CDR3 reads TGTGCCAGCAGCTTGCCGGGGGTCGAGCAGTACTTC.

This chain connects TRBV7-2 to TRBJ1-5; D unclear. Germline assignment: CDR1 SGHTA and CDR2 FQGNSA. This CDR3 comprises 14 residues. Trimming stripped 3 bases from V and 2 bases from J, with 8 bases between. CDR3 residues: CASSFNSGNQPQHF. The CDR3 DNA is TGTGCCAGCAGCTTTAATTCCGGCAATCAGCCCCAGCATTTT.

The CDR3 loop is CASSYSFRGTYEQYF. In nucleotides, the CDR3 is TGTGCCAGCAGTTACTCGTTTAGGGGGACCTACGAGCAGTACTTC. V usage is TRBV6-5 and J usage is TRBJ2-7; D is possibly TRBD1 (6 bases). The CDR3 has 15 amino acids. Germline values: CDR1 MNHEY, CDR2 SVGAGI. Trimming stripped 0 bases from V and 2 bases from J, with 11 bases between.

DNA for the CDR3: TGTGCCAGCAGCTTGACCTCACTAGCAGGGAACACCGGGGAGCTGTTTTTT. It yields the protein CASSLTSLAGNTGELFF. The rearrangement joins TRBV5-4 to TRBJ2-2, with a possible D match to TRBD2 (6 bases). Germline values: CDR1 SGHNT, CDR2 YYREEE (reference sequence). V was pared by 1 base and J by 1 base, with 14 bases between. This CDR3 is built from 17 residues.

In this sample, this clone turned up a few times. The V gene is TRBV9, the J gene TRBJ2-2; D may be TRBD2 (5 bases). V was shortened by 2 bases and J by 0 bases, with 5 bases between the two germline ends. This CDR3 region has 14 residues. Germline loops: CDR1 SGDLS, CDR2 YYNGEE. The CDR3 reads CASSVGANTGELFF. In DNA form, the CDR3 reads TGTGCCAGCAGCGTGGGAGCGAACACCGGGGAGCTGTTTTTT.

The CDR3 sequence: CSVPTGSDTQYF. The CDR3 DNA sequence: TGCAGCGTGCCCACAGGGTCCGATACGCAGTATTTT. V usage is TRBV29-1 and J usage is TRBJ2-3, with D possibly matching TRBD1 (6 bases). There are 12 residues in the CDR3. Germline loops: CDR1 SQVTM, CDR2 ANQGSEA. Trimming removed 6 bases from V and 6 bases from J, with 13 bases in between.

This clone was observed once. The V gene is TRBV3-1 (or the pseudogene TRBV3-2), the J gene TRBJ2-1, with 9 bases lining up with TRBD1. The CDR3 totals 16 residues. After removal of 0 bases from V and 6 bases from J, the junction contained 6 bases not matched to a gene. From germline, CDR1 is LGHDT and CDR2 YNNKEL (reference sequence). This CDR3 reads CASSQDPTGGGNEQFF. The CDR3 DNA reads as TGTGCCAGCAGCCAAGATCCGACAGGGGGAGGCAATGAGCAGTTCTTC.

The V and J genes are TRBV6-5 and TRBJ1-3, with 11 bases identical to TRBD1. The CDR3 runs to 14 residues. Trimming took 6 bases from V and 5 from J; bases not matched to a gene: 3. CDR1 MNHEY and CDR2 SVGAGI come from the germline V gene. CDR3 sequence: CASRRTGGRNTIYF. The DNA for the CDR3 is TGTGCCAGCAGACGGACAGGGGGCAGAAACACCATATATTTT.

The chain employs TRBV9 and TRBJ1-4; D gene uncertain. Germline-derived CDR1 and CDR2 are SGDLS and YYNGEE. Trimming pared 3 bases from V and 7 bases from J, leaving 13 bases between. The CDR3 contains 14 residues. CDR3 bases: TGTGCCAGCAGCGGGGCAGGATTCAGTGAAAAACTGTTTTTT. Its translation is CASSGAGFSEKLFF.

V is TRBV28 and J is TRBJ2-3, with D perhaps TRBD2 (6 bases). The CDR3 covers 14 residues. Trimming cost V 2 bases and J 3 bases, with 9 bases left between them. Germline V lookup: CDR1 MDHEN, CDR2 SYDVKM. CDR3 coding DNA: TGTGCCAGCAGTTTAGCGGGATGGACAGATACGCAGTATTTT. Translating it yields CASSLAGWTDTQYF.

This clone is a singleton in its sample. The J gene is TRBJ2-2, the V gene TRBV7-3, with TRBD1 matching over 8 bases. Germline V CDR1 and CDR2: SGHTA, FQGTGA. V was pared by 5 bases and J by 2 bases, with 4 bases of the junction left unmatched. The CDR3 is 15 residues long. CDR3 in amino acids: CASSPTGANTGELFF. CDR3 coding DNA: TGTGCCAGCAGCCCGACAGGGGCTAACACCGGGGAGCTGTTTTTT. The whole variable domain, remainder taken from reference TRBV7-3 and TRBJ2-2, is GAGVSQTPSNKVTEKGKYVELRCDPISGHTALYWYRQSLGQGPEFLIYFQGTGAADDSGLPNDRFFAVRPEGSVSTLKIQRTERGDSAVYLCASSPTGANTGELFFGEGSRLTVL.

This clone has ten or more counts. V usage is TRBV6-5 and J usage is TRBJ2-7, with 11 bases aligning to TRBD2. Germline V gives CDR1 MNHEY, CDR2 SVGAGI. The V segment lost 4 bases and the J segment 2 bases; nucleotides outside the gene matches: 4. This CDR3 is built from 15 residues. CDR3 nucleotides: TGTGCCAGCAGTTCCCTAGCGGGGGGAACCTACGAGCAGTACTTC. Protein sequence: CASSSLAGGTYEQYF.

This sequence joins TRBV11-3 and TRBJ2-5; D is perhaps TRBD1 (6 bases). The CDR3 runs 17 residues. Germline V gives CDR1 SGHNT, CDR2 YENEEA. Trimming removed 0 bases from V and 13 bases from J, with 27 bases in between. DNA for the CDR3: TGTGCCAGCAGCTTAGATGTACGTAATACCGGGACACCGAATCTGTACTTC. This codes for CASSLDVRNTGTPNLYF.

This chain links TRBV5-1 with TRBJ2-1; D possibly corresponds to TRBD1 (5 bases). Between the trimmed V and J ends, which lost 5 bases and 5 bases, there was a span of 8 bases. Germline CDR1 SGHRS, CDR2 YFSETQ. The CDR3 is 12 residues long. CDR3 sequence: CASRAGNNEQFF. The CDR3 nucleotides are TGCGCCAGCAGGGCAGGGAACAATGAGCAGTTCTTC.

The rearrangement uses TRBV12-5 and TRBJ2-1; D unresolved. Between the trimmed V and J ends, which lost 1 base and 7 bases, there was a span of 8 bases. The CDR3 is 13 residues long. In germline, CDR1 is LGHNT, CDR2 FRNRAP. In DNA form, the CDR3 reads TGTGCTAGTGGTTTGGCCGGGTGGAATGAGCAGTTCTTC. Its protein product is CASGLAGWNEQFF. Full variable domain (missing parts from reference TRBV12-5 and TRBJ2-1): DARVTQTPRHKVTEMGQEVTMRCQPILGHNTVFWYRQTMMQGLELLAYFRNRAPLDDSGMPKDRFSAEMPDATLATLKIQPSEPRDSAVYFCASGLAGWNEQFFGPGTRLTVL.

J is TRBJ1-5 and V is TRBV5-6; D is uncertain. The CDR3 is made up of 14 amino acids. Trimming cost V 6 bases and J 3 bases, with 13 bases left between them. In germline, CDR1 is SGHDT, CDR2 YYEEEE. The DNA for the CDR3 is TGTGCCAGCACCCTTGGCCACAACAATCAGCCCCAGCATTTT. It translates to CASTLGHNNQPQHF.

This clone appeared once. CDR3 protein: CASSYSGGEGYTF. The CDR3 coding sequence is TGTGCCAGCAGTTACTCTGGGGGGGAGGGCTACACCTTC. The V gene is TRBV6-5, the J gene TRBJ1-2; the D gene is possibly TRBD1 (5 bases). Trimming left V 0 bases short and J 8 bases short, with 10 bases between. Germline CDR1 MNHEY, CDR2 SVGAGI. CDR3 length equals 13 residues.

The V call is TRBV18, the J call TRBJ1-2; D is possibly TRBD1 (6 bases). The germline gives CDR1 KGHSH, CDR2 LQKENI. The CDR3 sequence is 13 residues long. Trimming removed 8 bases at V and 3 bases at J, with 13 bases between. The CDR3 protein is CASQMDSHYGYTF. CDR3 bases: TGTGCCAGCCAAATGGACAGCCACTATGGCTACACCTTC. Supplemented by reference TRBV18 and TRBJ1-2, the full variable domain reads NAGVMQNPRHLVRRRGQEARLRCSPMKGHSHVYWYRQLPEEGLKFMVYLQKENIIDESGMPKERFSAEFPKEGPSILRIQQVVRGDSAAYFCASQMDSHYGYTFGSGTRLTVV.

The J gene is TRBJ1-4, the V gene TRBV6-5; D is unclear. With 2 bases removed from V and 7 bases from J, the gap between germline ends came to 11 bases. The CDR3 contains 14 residues. CDR1 MNHEY and CDR2 SVGAGI come from the germline V gene. The CDR3 region has the DNA TGTGCCAGCAGTTACGACGGGAGTGGTGAAAAACTGTTTTTT. Its translation is CASSYDGSGEKLFF.

CDR3 loop: CSVPSNEQFF. The CDR3 DNA follows: TGCAGCGTGCCTAGCAATGAGCAGTTCTTC. V gene TRBV29-1 combines with J gene TRBJ2-1; D is ambiguous. This CDR3 region has 10 residues. Germline CDR1 reads SQVTM; CDR2 reads ANQGSEA. The V end lost 6 bases, the J end lost 6 bases, and 6 bases lay between the germline ends.

This clone has only one observation. The V and J genes are TRBV5-5 and TRBJ1-2; maybe TRBD1 (5 bases). The ends were cut back, 4 bases at V and 5 bases at J, with 15 bases in the middle. Germline CDR1 reads SGHKS; CDR2 reads YYEKEE (reference sequence). This CDR3 spans 14 amino acids. CDR3 nucleotide sequence: TGTGCCAGCAGCCCACCCAGGGTAAAATATGGCTACACCTTC. This sequence encodes CASSPPRVKYGYTF.